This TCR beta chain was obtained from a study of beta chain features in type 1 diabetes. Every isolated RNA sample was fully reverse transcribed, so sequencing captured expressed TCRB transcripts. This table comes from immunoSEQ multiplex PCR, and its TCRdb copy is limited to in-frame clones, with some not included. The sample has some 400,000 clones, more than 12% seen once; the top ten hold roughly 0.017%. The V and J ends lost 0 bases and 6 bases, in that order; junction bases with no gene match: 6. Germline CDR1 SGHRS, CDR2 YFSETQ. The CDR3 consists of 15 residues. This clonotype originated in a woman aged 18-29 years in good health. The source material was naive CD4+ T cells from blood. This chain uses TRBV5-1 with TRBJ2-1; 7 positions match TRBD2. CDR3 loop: CASSLEAGERNEQFF. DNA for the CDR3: TGCGCCAGCAGCTTGGAGGCGGGAGAGCGCAATGAGCAGTTCTTC.